Below, 17 T cell receptor beta chains from the same sample are listed, as sequenced in a study of vaccination effects on CD4 cells after COVID-19. No antigen is known for these receptors. Peptide-pool stimulation followed by sequencing identified expanded antigen-specific CD4+ clonotypes in the ViraFEST assay. Subsequent to roughly 9 days of culture, CD4+ T cells were isolated. This person's SARS-CoV-2 infection, confirmed by PCR, occurred between March and December 2020. Sequencing used immunoSEQ multiplex PCR; TCRdb keeps in-frame clones, though not all of them. The sample consists of tens of thousands of clones, roughly 70% of them appearing once. Source: CD4+ T cells from PBMCs cultured with a peptide pool, taken before COVID-19 vaccination. The receptors derive from a human donor who had a prior SARS-CoV-2 infection.

V is TRBV5-1 and J is TRBJ1-4, with a tentative D call TRBD1 (5 bases). CDR3 length: 16 amino acids. With 3 bases removed from V and 5 bases from J, the gap between germline ends came to 17 bases. Germline V gene lookup returns CDR1 SGHRS and CDR2 YFSETQ. CDR3 sequence (DNA): TGCGCCAGCAGCTACGGGGGATGGGGGATGAATGAAAAACTGTTTTTT. Residues: CASSYGGWGMNEKLFF.

Only one count was recorded for this clone. The chain has TRBV19 and TRBJ1-2; possible D gene TRBD1, 6 bases. CDR1 and CDR2 from the germline V gene are LNHDA and SQIVND (reference sequence). This CDR3 has 14 residues. Deletions cut 5 bases from V and 3 bases from J, with 13 bases between. The CDR3 sequence: CASSLGTPYYGYTF. As DNA, the CDR3 is TGTGCCAGTAGTCTCGGGACACCGTACTATGGCTACACCTTC.

The chain combines TRBV24-1 with TRBJ2-3; possible D gene TRBD1, 5 bases. V lost 2 bases and J lost 0, with 11 bases in between. The germline gives CDR1 KGHDR, CDR2 SFDVKD. CDR3 length: 16 amino acids. CDR3 loop: CATSDSRTSSTDTQYF. DNA for the CDR3: TGTGCCACCAGTGATTCGCGGACAAGCAGCACAGATACGCAGTATTTT.

The V call is TRBV6-5, the J call TRBJ1-2; 7 bases line up with TRBD1. The CDR3 has 15 amino acids. Germline V gives CDR1 MNHEY, CDR2 SVGAGI. Trimming cost V 6 bases and J 4 bases; bases outside gene matches: 11. CDR3 sequence: CASRTEQGSPYGYTF. CDR3 DNA: TGTGCCAGCAGGACAGAACAGGGGTCCCCCTATGGCTACACCTTC.

V gene TRBV6-1 combines with J gene TRBJ1-4, with TRBD1 matching 11 bases. CDR3 length: 16 residues. Germline V CDR1 and CDR2: MNHNS, SASEGT. J gave up 8 bases and V 4 bases, and 9 bases lay outside the gene matches. The CDR3 here is CASSAYSGTGGEKLFF. Here the CDR3 DNA reads TGTGCCAGCAGTGCTTACTCCGGGACAGGGGGAGAAAAACTGTTTTTT.

The CDR3 DNA reads TGTGCCAGTAGTTCCTATAGTAGCGGGAGCCCCACAGATACGCAGTATTTT. Its protein product is CASSSYSSGSPTDTQYF. V and J are TRBV19 and TRBJ2-3, with 9 bases aligning to TRBD2. The CDR3 is made up of 17 amino acids. J was trimmed by 2 bases and V by 5 bases; bases with no gene match: 11. Germline V lookup: CDR1 LNHDA, CDR2 SQIVND (reference sequence).

The chain uses TRBV20-1 and TRBJ1-5, with no clear D. The CDR3 sequence is 13 residues long. Trimming took off 3 bases at V and 0 bases at J, with 6 bases between the two ends. CDR1 is DFQATT and CDR2 is SNEGSKA in the germline V gene (reference sequence). The CDR3 here is CSASPDSNQPQHF. The CDR3 region has the DNA TGCAGTGCTAGTCCCGATAGCAATCAGCCCCAGCATTTT.

The chain couples TRBV2 to TRBJ1-2; D unclear. The V end was cut by 3 bases, the J end by 2 bases, with 10 bases between. Germline loops: CDR1 SNHLY, CDR2 FYNNEI. The CDR3 extends over 14 amino acids. CDR3 DNA: TGTGCCAGCAGTGAGCGCTGGGGAAACTATGGCTACACCTTC. It translates to CASSERWGNYGYTF.

The J gene is TRBJ2-5, the V gene TRBV7-2; 8 bases align to TRBD2. V lost 5 bases to trimming and J lost 4 bases; unmatched junction nucleotides: 6. This CDR3 has 14 amino acids. Germline loops: CDR1 SGHTA, CDR2 FQGNSA. CDR3 bases: TGTGCCAGCAGCCGGGGGGGGACACGAGAGACCCAGTACTTC. Its translation is CASSRGGTRETQYF. The variable domain in full, completed from reference TRBV7-2 and TRBJ2-5, reads GAGVSQSPSNKVTEKGKDVELRCDPISGHTALYWYRQSLGQGLEFLIYFQGNSAPDKSGLPSDRFSAERTGGSVSTLTIQRTQQEDSAVYLCASSRGGTRETQYFGPGTRLLVL.

The chain couples TRBV7-2 to TRBJ1-1; D unresolved. The V end lost 3 bases, the J end lost 5 bases, and 10 bases lay between the germline ends. The CDR3 has 13 residues. Germline V gene sequence: CDR1 SGHTA, CDR2 FQGNSA. CDR3 amino acids: CASSLVGWTEAFF. The CDR3 nucleotides read TGTGCCAGCAGCTTGGTTGGTTGGACTGAAGCTTTCTTT.

The V and J genes are TRBV7-3 and TRBJ2-3, with unresolved D. Trimming left V 6 bases short and J 2 bases short, with 15 bases between. The CDR3 is 15 amino acids. Germline V gives CDR1 SGHTA, CDR2 FQGTGA. CDR3 sequence reads: CASRKPPADTDTQYF. As DNA, the CDR3 is TGTGCCAGCAGGAAACCCCCCGCGGACACAGATACGCAGTATTTT.

This clone has more than one count but fewer than ten. This chain connects TRBV7-9 to TRBJ1-1, with D possibly matching TRBD1 (6 bases). The length of the CDR3 is 14 residues. V gave up 1 base and J gave up 4 bases, with 10 bases separating them. Germline V gene sequence: CDR1 SEHNR, CDR2 FQNEAQ (reference sequence). The CDR3, as DNA: TGTGCCAGCAGCTTAGAAAGCAGGGGCACTGAAGCTTTCTTT. Translated: CASSLESRGTEAFF.

The rearrangement joins TRBV2 to TRBJ1-2; no definite D call. V dropped 3 bases and J dropped 4 bases, with 9 bases sitting between them. The CDR3 sequence is 13 residues long. CDR1 SNHLY and CDR2 FYNNEI come from the germline V gene. The CDR3 spells CASSDSAGYGYTF. The CDR3 nucleotides are TGTGCCAGCAGTGACAGCGCCGGCTATGGCTACACCTTC.

This chain uses TRBV10-1 with TRBJ2-3; D gene unclear. V lost 4 bases and J 1 base, leaving 9 bases between the germline ends. The CDR3 sequence is 14 residues long. Germline assignment: CDR1 WNHNN and CDR2 SYGVQD (reference sequence). The DNA for the CDR3 is TGCGCCAGCAGTGTAGATTGTCGCACAGATACGCAGTATTTT. This translates into CASSVDCRTDTQYF.

This clone appeared a single time. The chain is built from TRBV2 and TRBJ2-5; TRBD1 agrees at 8 bases. The length of the CDR3 is 15 residues. The V segment lost 7 bases and the J segment 5 bases; nucleotides outside the gene matches: 12. The V gene's germline CDR1 is SNHLY and CDR2 FYNNEI. The CDR3 is CASTYNRGKGETQYF. As DNA, the CDR3 is TGTGCCAGCACCTACAACAGGGGGAAGGGGGAGACCCAGTACTTC. The full variable domain, its missing parts supplied by reference TRBV2 and TRBJ2-5, is EPEVTQTPSHQVTQMGQEVILRCVPISNHLYFYWYRQILGQKVEFLVSFYNNEISEKSEIFDDQFSVERPDGSNFTLKIRSTKLEDSAMYFCASTYNRGKGETQYFGPGTRLLVL.

The chain carries TRBV27 and TRBJ2-1, with 11 bases aligning to TRBD2. The CDR3 totals 17 residues. J lost 2 bases, V lost 5 bases, and 8 bases had no gene match. Germline V gene data show CDR1 as MNHEY and CDR2 as SMNVEV (reference sequence). CDR3 bases: TGTGCCAGCAGTCCCAGGGGACTAGCGGTCCCCTACAATGAGCAGTTCTTC. It yields the protein CASSPRGLAVPYNEQFF.

The chain is built from TRBV19 and TRBJ2-7; weak D call: TRBD1 (6 bases). Between the trimmed V and J ends, which lost 5 bases and 2 bases, there was a span of 13 bases. Germline V gene data show CDR1 as LNHDA and CDR2 as SQIVND (reference sequence). This CDR3 has 14 amino acids. The CDR3 protein is CASSGRDTTYEQYF. In DNA, the CDR3 is TGTGCCAGTAGTGGACGGGACACAACCTACGAGCAGTACTTC.